This TCR beta chain was profiled in a study of beta chain features in type 1 diabetes (dated by TCRdb to between 2018 and 2020). In the study overall: Mean age, gender distribution, total cell number and subset yield did not differ between patients and healthy donors. The study compared the TCRB repertoires of sorted circulating CD4+ T cell subsets in recently diagnosed type 1 diabetes patients with those in matched healthy donors. Regulatory and stem cell-like memory subsets were obtained from only 8 patients and roughly 8 healthy donors, while naive and central memory subsets were obtained from all 30 or so donors. Across all samples, almost 110 million sorted cells were examined, and cell number per subset correlated strongly with RNA yield.

Findings and caveats that apply to the study as a whole: Shorter templates might have been favored by PCR, but patient and control samples were amplified and corrected together, so both groups would have been affected equally by any skew. Naive, central memory and regulatory TCRB repertoires appeared to be more alike among patients than among healthy donors. Type 1 diabetes patients showed a moderate but significant shortening of TCRB CDR3 length in all four CD4+ subsets. Because cDNA was sequenced instead of genomic DNA, activated cells with high expression could be over-represented, although the groups did not differ in activation or CD3 levels. At VDJ recombination sites, patients with type 1 diabetes made fewer insertions and deleted more nucleotides, a pattern implying thymic rearrangement abnormalities. Because the HLA sub-analyses included only small numbers of individuals, any influence of HLA type on TCRB rearrangement was left unresolved.

A single peripheral blood draw of about 120 mL on average was collected from each donor into heparinised tubes. Using a panel that included CD45RO, CCR7, CD25, CD127, CD95 and CD27, naive, central memory, regulatory and stem cell-like memory CD4+ T cells were sorted on a BD FACSAria II. Every sorted population had a purity above 95%. PBMCs were isolated immediately by Lymphoprep density gradient centrifugation and stained directly without culture. So that batch effects would be minimized, each experiment stained and sorted samples in pairs, pairing one healthy donor with one patient. CDR1 SEHNR and CDR2 FQNEAQ were looked up in the germline V gene (reference sequence). Trimming costs V 4 bases and J 1 base, and their ends lie 8 bases apart. The CDR3 numbers 14 residues from cysteine through phenylalanine. Only the CDR3 DNA stays, 42 bases, in frame from base 1. All of the isolated RNA was reverse transcribed with the High Capacity cDNA Reverse Transcription Kit, so expressed TCRB transcripts were sequenced. Deep immunoSEQ sequencing was performed on naive, central memory and regulatory T cell samples, with an average of roughly 4 million total reads per sample. After sorted cells were lysed in RLT buffer, RNA was extracted with DNase-treated RNeasy Micro or Mini kits, with the choice depending on cell number. Each cell subset was processed on its own to prevent cross-contamination, while patient and healthy donor samples were processed together. TCRB sequences were amplified from cDNA with the immunoSEQ multiplex PCR, producing 87-bp fragments spanning the CDR3 region. Sequencing of the amplicons was performed on the Illumina HiSeq platform. The source study handled its data this way. Synthetic template baselines were used to correct PCR bias computationally, reads within Hamming distance 2 were collapsed, and singletons that could not be merged were discarded. By aligning reads against IMGT, V, D and J genes, CDR3 length, and insertions or deletions at six rearrangement sites were assigned. Within each subset, clonotype counts were normalized to the number of sorted cells before true diversity and Gini coefficients were calculated with the tcR R package. The overlap coefficient, calculated on TCRB nucleotide sequences, was used to measure repertoire sharing. Out-of-frame TCRB sequences from naive cells were analyzed to stand in for the pre-selection repertoire. The table was pulled from immuneACCESS by TCRdb, which kept in-frame rearrangements only. Such tables lose some clones; where checked, under half of the loss comes from unresolved V genes, and the rest has no known cause. From that table come the V and J calls and clone size; the DNA was used to work out D and trimming. The sample data list about 650,000 clones, and 9.5% to 15% of these were observed just once. The ten most abundant clones make up approximately 0.11% of the sample.

With respect to this clone: This clone's antigen is unknown. No much larger clone exists at a distance of one base, and base qualities are not known.

Sequencing used naive CD4+ T cells from blood. Sample cell subset or site, as interpreted from the label and publication: true naive CD4+ T cells. The chain joins TRBV7-9 to TRBJ1-3; TRBD1 is perhaps the D gene, given 5 matching bases. This receptor was identified in a man younger than 40 with type 1 diabetes. The CDR3 region reads CASSSRVSGNTIYF. The DNA sequence reads TGTGCCAGCAGCTCCAGGGTTTCTGGAAACACCATATATTTT.